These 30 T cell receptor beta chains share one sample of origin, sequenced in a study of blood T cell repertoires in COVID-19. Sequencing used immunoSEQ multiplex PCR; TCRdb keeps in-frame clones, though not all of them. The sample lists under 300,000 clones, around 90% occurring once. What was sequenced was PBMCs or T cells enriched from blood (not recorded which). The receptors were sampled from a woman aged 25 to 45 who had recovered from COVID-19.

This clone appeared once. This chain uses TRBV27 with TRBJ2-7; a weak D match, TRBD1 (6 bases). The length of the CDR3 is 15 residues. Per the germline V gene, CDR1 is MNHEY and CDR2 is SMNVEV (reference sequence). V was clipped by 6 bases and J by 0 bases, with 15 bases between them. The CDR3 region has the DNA TGTGCCAGCAGCCTTCAGGGGAAGAGCTCCTACGAGCAGTACTTC. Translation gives CASSLQGKSSYEQYF.

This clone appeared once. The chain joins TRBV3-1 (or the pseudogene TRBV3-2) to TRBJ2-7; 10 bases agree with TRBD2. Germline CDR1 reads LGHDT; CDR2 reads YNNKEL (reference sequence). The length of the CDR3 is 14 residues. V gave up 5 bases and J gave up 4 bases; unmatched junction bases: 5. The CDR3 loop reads CASSASGSAYEQYF. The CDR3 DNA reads TGTGCCAGCAGCGCTAGCGGGAGTGCGTACGAGCAGTACTTC.

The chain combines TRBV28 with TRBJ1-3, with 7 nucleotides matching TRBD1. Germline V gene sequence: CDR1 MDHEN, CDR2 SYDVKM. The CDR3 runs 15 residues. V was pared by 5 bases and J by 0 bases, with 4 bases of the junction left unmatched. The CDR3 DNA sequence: TGTGCCAGCAGTCCACAGGGGCCCTCTGGAAACACCATATATTTT. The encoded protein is CASSPQGPSGNTIYF.

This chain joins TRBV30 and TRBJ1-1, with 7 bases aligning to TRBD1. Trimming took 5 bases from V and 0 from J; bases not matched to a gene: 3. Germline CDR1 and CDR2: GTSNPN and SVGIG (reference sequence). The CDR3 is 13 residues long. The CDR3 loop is CAWAGQLNTEAFF. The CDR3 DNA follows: TGTGCCTGGGCGGGACAGCTGAACACTGAAGCTTTCTTT.

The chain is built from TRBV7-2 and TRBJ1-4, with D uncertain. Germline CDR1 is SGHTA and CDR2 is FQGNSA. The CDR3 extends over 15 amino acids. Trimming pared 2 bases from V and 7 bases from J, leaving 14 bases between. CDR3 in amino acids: CASSLSAGSGEKLFF. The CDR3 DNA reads TGTGCCAGCAGCTTATCGGCGGGTTCTGGTGAAAAACTGTTTTTT.

The chain's CDR3 is CASSATGTVGYEQYF. The CDR3 coding sequence is TGTGCCAGCAGCGCGACAGGGACAGTTGGCTACGAGCAGTACTTC. V gene TRBV9 combines with J gene TRBJ2-7; 7 bases are shared with TRBD1. Germline CDR1 is SGDLS and CDR2 is YYNGEE. The CDR3 has 15 amino acids. The V and J ends lost 3 bases and 3 bases, in that order; junction bases with no gene match: 9. The full variable domain, with the rest looked up from reference TRBV9 and TRBJ2-7, is DSGVTQTPKHLITATGQRVTLRCSPRSGDLSVYWYQQSLDQGLQFLIQYYNGEERAKGNILERFSAQQFPDLHSELNLSSLELGDSALYFCASSATGTVGYEQYFGPGTRLTVT.

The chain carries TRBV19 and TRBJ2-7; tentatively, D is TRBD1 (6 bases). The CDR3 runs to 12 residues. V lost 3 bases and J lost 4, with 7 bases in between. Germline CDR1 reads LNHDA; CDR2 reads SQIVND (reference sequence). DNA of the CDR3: TGTGCCAGTAGTATCGACAGGTACGAGCAGTACTTC. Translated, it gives CASSIDRYEQYF.

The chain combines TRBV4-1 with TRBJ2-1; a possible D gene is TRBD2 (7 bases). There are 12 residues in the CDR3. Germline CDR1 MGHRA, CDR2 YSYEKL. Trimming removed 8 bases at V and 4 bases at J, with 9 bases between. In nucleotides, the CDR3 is TGCGCCAGCGGGGGGGCATACAATGAGCAGTTCTTC. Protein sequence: CASGGAYNEQFF.

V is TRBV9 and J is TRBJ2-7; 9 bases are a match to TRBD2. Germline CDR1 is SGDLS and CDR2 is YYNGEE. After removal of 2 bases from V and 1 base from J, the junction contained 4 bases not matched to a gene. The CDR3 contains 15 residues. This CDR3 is CASSVSGSASYEQYF. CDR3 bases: TGTGCCAGCAGCGTTAGCGGGAGTGCTTCCTACGAGCAGTACTTC. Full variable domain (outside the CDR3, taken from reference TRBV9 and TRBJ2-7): DSGVTQTPKHLITATGQRVTLRCSPRSGDLSVYWYQQSLDQGLQFLIQYYNGEERAKGNILERFSAQQFPDLHSELNLSSLELGDSALYFCASSVSGSASYEQYFGPGTRLTVT.

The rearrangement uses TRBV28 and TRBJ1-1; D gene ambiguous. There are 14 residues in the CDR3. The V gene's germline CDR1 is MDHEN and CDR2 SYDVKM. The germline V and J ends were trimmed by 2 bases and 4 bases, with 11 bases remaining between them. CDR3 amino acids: CASSLITVITEAFF. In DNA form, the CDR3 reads TGTGCCAGCAGTTTAATCACGGTGATCACTGAAGCTTTCTTT.

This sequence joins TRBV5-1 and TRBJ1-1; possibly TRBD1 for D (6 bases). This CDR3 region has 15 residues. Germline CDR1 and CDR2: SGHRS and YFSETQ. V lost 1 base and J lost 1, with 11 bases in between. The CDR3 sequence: CASSLPGGANTEAFF. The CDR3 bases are TGCGCCAGCAGCTTGCCCGGGGGGGCGAACACTGAAGCTTTCTTT.

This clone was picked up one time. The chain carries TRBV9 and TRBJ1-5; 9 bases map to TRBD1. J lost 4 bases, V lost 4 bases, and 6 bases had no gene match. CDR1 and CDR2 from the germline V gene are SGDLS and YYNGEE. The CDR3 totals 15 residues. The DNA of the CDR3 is TGTGCCAGCAGCCCCGAGGGACAGGGTAATCAGCCCCAGCATTTT. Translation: CASSPEGQGNQPQHF.

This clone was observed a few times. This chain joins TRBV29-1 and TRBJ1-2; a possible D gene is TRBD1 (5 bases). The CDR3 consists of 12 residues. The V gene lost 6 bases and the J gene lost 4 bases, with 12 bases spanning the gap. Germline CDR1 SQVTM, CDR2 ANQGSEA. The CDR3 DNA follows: TGCAGCGTCTTACAGGAGGGCTATGGCTACACCTTC. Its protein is CSVLQEGYGYTF.

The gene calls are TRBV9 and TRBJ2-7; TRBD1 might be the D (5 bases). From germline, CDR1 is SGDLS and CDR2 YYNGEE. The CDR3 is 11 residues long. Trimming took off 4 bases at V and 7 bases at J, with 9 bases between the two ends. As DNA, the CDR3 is TGTGCCAGCAGCCCACGGACAGAGCAGTACTTC. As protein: CASSPRTEQYF.

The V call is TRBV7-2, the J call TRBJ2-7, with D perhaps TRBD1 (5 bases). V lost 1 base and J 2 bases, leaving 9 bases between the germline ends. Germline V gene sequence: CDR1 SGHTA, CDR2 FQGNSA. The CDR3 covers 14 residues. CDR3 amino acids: CASSLGGGPYEQYF. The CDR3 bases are TGTGCCAGCAGCTTAGGGGGCGGACCCTACGAGCAGTACTTC.

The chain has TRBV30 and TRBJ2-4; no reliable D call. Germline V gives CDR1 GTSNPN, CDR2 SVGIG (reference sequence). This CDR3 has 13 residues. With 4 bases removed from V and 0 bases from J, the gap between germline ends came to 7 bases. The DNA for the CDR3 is TGTGCCTGGACGGAGCTAGCCAAAAACATTCAGTACTTC. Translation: CAWTELAKNIQYF.

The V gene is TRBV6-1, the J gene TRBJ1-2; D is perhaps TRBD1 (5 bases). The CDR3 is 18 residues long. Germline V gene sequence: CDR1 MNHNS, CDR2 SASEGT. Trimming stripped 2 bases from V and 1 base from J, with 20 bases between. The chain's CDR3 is CASSEQGAGYMFNYGYTF. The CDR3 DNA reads TGTGCCAGCAGTGAACAGGGCGCAGGGTATATGTTTAACTATGGCTACACCTTC.

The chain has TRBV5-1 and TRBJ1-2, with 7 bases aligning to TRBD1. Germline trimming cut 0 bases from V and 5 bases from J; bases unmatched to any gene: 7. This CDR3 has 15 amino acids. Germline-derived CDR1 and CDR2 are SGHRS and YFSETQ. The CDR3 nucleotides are TGCGCCAGCAGCTTGGCCAGGGGGGACCTATATGGCTACACCTTC. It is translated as CASSLARGDLYGYTF.

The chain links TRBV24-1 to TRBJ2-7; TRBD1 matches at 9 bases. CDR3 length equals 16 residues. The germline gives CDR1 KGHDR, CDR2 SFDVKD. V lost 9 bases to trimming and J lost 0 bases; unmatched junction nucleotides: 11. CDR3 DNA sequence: TGTGCCACCGGAAAATCTGGACAGGGGAACTCCTACGAGCAGTACTTC. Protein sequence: CATGKSGQGNSYEQYF.

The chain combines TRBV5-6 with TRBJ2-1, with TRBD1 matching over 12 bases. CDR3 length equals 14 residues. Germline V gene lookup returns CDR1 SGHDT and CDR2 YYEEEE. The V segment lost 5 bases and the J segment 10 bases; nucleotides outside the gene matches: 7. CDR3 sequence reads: CASSSRDRGLEQFF. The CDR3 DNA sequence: TGTGCCAGCAGTAGCCGGGACAGGGGGCTGGAGCAGTTCTTC.

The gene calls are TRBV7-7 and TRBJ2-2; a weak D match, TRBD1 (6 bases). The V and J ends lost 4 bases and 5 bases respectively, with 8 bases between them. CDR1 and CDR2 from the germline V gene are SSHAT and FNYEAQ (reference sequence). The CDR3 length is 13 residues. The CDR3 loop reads CASSYRVTGELFF. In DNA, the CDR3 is TGTGCCAGCAGCTACAGGGTTACCGGGGAGCTGTTTTTT.

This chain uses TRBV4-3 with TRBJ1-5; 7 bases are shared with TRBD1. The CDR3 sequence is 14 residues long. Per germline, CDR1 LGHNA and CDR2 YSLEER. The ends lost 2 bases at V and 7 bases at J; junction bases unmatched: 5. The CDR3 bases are TGCGCCAGCAGCCAAAGGGACAGCATCCAGCCCCAGCATTTT. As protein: CASSQRDSIQPQHF.

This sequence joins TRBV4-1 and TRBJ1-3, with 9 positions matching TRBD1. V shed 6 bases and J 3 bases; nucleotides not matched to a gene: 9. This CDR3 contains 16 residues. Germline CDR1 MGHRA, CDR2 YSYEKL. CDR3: CASRSITGGSGNTIYF. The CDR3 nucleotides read TGCGCCAGCAGATCAATTACAGGGGGCAGTGGAAACACCATATATTTT.

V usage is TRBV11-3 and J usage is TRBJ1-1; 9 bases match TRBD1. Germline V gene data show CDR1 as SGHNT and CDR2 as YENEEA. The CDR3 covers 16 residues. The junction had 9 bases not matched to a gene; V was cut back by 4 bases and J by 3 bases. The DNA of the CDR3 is TGTGCCAGCAGCTCACGTTACGACAGGGGGGACACTGAAGCTTTCTTT. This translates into CASSSRYDRGDTEAFF.

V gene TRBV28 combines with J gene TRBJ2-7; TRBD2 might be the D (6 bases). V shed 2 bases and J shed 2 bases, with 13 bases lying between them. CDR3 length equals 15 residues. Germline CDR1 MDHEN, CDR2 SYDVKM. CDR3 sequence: CASSLPGGGAYEQYF. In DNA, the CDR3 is TGTGCCAGCAGTTTACCGGGCGGAGGGGCCTACGAGCAGTACTTC.

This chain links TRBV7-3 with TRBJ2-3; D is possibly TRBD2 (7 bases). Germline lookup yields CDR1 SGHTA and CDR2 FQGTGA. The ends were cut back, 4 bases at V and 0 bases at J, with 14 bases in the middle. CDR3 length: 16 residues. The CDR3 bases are TGTGCCAGCAGCTCCTGGGGCGGGGGCAGCACAGATACGCAGTATTTT. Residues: CASSSWGGGSTDTQYF.

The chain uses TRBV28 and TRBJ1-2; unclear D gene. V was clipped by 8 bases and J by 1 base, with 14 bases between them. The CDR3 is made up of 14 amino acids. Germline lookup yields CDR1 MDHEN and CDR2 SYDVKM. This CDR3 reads CASASTGSNYGYTF. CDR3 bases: TGTGCCAGCGCCAGTACGGGGAGTAACTATGGCTACACCTTC.

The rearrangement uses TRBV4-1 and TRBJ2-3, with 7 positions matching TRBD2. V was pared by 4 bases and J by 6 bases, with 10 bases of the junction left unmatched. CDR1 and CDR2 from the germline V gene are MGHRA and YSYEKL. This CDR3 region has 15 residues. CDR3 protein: CASSLQSGGTDTQYF. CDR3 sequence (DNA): TGCGCCAGCAGCCTGCAGTCGGGGGGTACGGATACGCAGTATTTT.

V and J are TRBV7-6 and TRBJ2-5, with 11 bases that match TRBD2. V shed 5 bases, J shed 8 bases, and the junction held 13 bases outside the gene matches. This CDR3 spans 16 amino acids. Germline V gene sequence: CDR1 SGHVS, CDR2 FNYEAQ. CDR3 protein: CASSPVAGGKFVTQYF. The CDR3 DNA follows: TGTGCCAGCAGCCCGGTAGCGGGAGGGAAGTTTGTAACCCAGTACTTC.

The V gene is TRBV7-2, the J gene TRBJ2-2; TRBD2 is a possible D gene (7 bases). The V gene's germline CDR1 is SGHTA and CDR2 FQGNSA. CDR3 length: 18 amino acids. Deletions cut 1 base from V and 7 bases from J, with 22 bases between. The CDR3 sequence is CASSLVAGARGNGGELFF. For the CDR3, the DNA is TGTGCCAGCAGCTTAGTCGCGGGAGCCAGGGGCAACGGCGGGGAGCTGTTTTTT.